This passage covers 27 T cell receptor beta chains from one sample sequenced in a study of T cells in Graves' hyperthyroidism and ophthalmopathy. RNA transcripts gave rise to amplified TCR beta CDR3 regions. The TCR CDR3 was amplified in a first-round RT-PCR using the HTBI primer set. From the multiplex PCR reads, TCRdb called clonotypes with MiXCR, one entry per CDR3 protein. The sample contains roughly 400,000 distinct CDR3 sequences, around an eighth of which appear only once. The sequenced sample was blood. Receptors originate from a man between 50 and 59 years old with Graves' ophthalmopathy.

This clonotype was seen many times. The chain employs TRBV27 and TRBJ1-5; 11 bases are shared with TRBD1. With 8 bases clipped from V and 10 bases from J, the junction kept 13 bases outside the gene matches. In germline, CDR1 is MNHEY, CDR2 SMNVEV (reference sequence). The CDR3 extends over 15 amino acids. CDR3 region: CASSSGTGGIEPQHF. CDR3 bases: TGTGCCAGCTCGAGCGGGACAGGGGGTATCGAACCCCAGCATTTT.

In its sample, this clonotype was seen many times. This chain connects TRBV27 to TRBJ2-6; unclear D gene. The CDR3 extends over 15 amino acids. Per germline, CDR1 MNHEY and CDR2 SMNVEV (reference sequence). Between the trimmed V and J ends, which lost 5 bases and 4 bases, there was a span of 12 bases. The CDR3 sequence is CASSPSLPGANVLTF. The DNA for the CDR3 is TGTGCCAGCAGTCCGTCCCTGCCAGGGGCCAACGTCCTGACTTTC.

This clonotype came up many times. The chain is built from TRBV12-3 or TRBV12-4 and TRBJ2-1; 10 bases are shared with TRBD1. V trimming: 6 bases; J trimming: 7 bases; junction bases outside the gene matches: 6. The CDR3 is made up of 14 amino acids. The CDR3 reads CASSPMGQGNEQFF. The CDR3 nucleotides are TGTGCCAGCAGCCCCATGGGACAGGGGAATGAGCAGTTCTTC.

There are many counts of this clonotype. The V call is TRBV28, the J call TRBJ2-7; TRBD2 matches at 13 bases. Per the germline V gene, CDR1 is MDHEN and CDR2 is SYDVKM. V shed 3 bases, J shed 2 bases, and the junction held 7 bases outside the gene matches. This CDR3 region has 17 residues. In nucleotides, the CDR3 is TGTGCCAGCAGTTTTTTCGGACTAGCGGGAGCTACCTACGAGCAGTACTTC. This encodes CASSFFGLAGATYEQYF.

This clonotype was detected a few times. The V call is TRBV3-1, the J call TRBJ1-1; D is unresolved. In germline, CDR1 is LGHDT, CDR2 YNNKEL (reference sequence). This CDR3 is 12 amino acids long. V lost 0 bases and J lost 7, with 6 bases in between. CDR3 nucleotide sequence: TGTGCCAGCAGCCAAGATCCCTATGAAGCTTTCTTT. It is translated as CASSQDPYEAFF. Full variable domain (rest looked up from reference TRBV3-1 and TRBJ1-1): DTAVSQTPKYLVTQMGNDKSIKCEQNLGHDTMYWYKQDSKKFLKIMFSYNNKELIINETVPNRFSPKSPDKAHLNLHINSLELGDSAVYFCASSQDPYEAFFGQGTRLTVV.

This clonotype was counted a few times. This chain links TRBV6-1 with TRBJ1-1; TRBD1 is a possible D gene (5 bases). The germline V gene has CDR1 MNHNS and CDR2 SASEGT. This CDR3 contains 17 residues. Deletions cut 5 bases from V and 3 bases from J, with 22 bases between. The CDR3 nucleotides read TGTGCCAGCAGTCCCATGGACTGGGGACTAATAGACACTGAAGCTTTCTTT. Its translation is CASSPMDWGLIDTEAFF.

This sequence joins TRBV2 and TRBJ1-6, with D possibly TRBD1 on 5 matching bases. This CDR3 region has 15 residues. Trimming stripped 3 bases from V and 9 bases from J, with 15 bases between. Germline-derived CDR1 and CDR2 are SNHLY and FYNNEI. CDR3 residues: CASSETETVVSPLHF. CDR3 sequence (DNA): TGTGCCAGCAGTGAGACGGAGACAGTGGTTTCACCCCTCCACTTT.

The chain is built from TRBV20-1 and TRBJ2-7; 10 bases line up with TRBD2. This CDR3 comprises 13 residues. CDR1 DFQATT and CDR2 SNEGSKA come from the germline V gene (reference sequence). The V segment lost 1 base and the J segment 6 bases; nucleotides outside the gene matches: 3. The CDR3 DNA reads as TGCAGTGCTAGAGGACTAGCGGGTACCGAGCAGTACTTC. Translated, it gives CSARGLAGTEQYF.

This clonotype came up many times. CDR3 DNA sequence: TGTGCCAGCAGCTTAGACAGCTCCTACACTGAAGCTTTCTTT. Its protein product is CASSLDSSYTEAFF. The chain employs TRBV7-9 and TRBJ1-1; D remains ambiguous. Germline V CDR1 and CDR2: SEHNR, FQNEAQ (reference sequence). Trimming took 1 base from V and 3 from J, leaving 9 bases between them. CDR3 length: 14 residues. Supplemented by reference TRBV7-9 and TRBJ1-1, the full variable domain reads DTGVSQNPRHKITKRGQNVTFRCDPISEHNRLYWYRQTLGQGPEFLTYFQNEAQLEKSRLLSDRFSAERPKGSFSTLEIQRTEQGDSAMYLCASSLDSSYTEAFFGQGTRLTVV.

The chain carries TRBV5-1 and TRBJ2-3, with 12 positions matching TRBD2. The V gene's germline CDR1 is SGHRS and CDR2 YFSETQ. The V segment lost 4 bases and the J segment 6 bases; nucleotides outside the gene matches: 9. The CDR3 extends over 16 amino acids. CDR3 coding DNA: TGCGCCAGCAGCGCCGGGACTAGCGGGTTAAGGGATACGCAGTATTTT. It translates to CASSAGTSGLRDTQYF.

This clonotype was recorded many times. The V call is TRBV5-4, the J call TRBJ2-7; 14 bases are shared with TRBD2. This CDR3 region has 15 residues. Germline V gene sequence: CDR1 SGHNT, CDR2 YYREEE (reference sequence). Trimming removed 5 bases from V and 3 bases from J; junction bases left unmatched: 4. CDR3 sequence: CASRTGLAGVYEQYF. CDR3 in DNA: TGTGCCAGCAGGACGGGACTAGCGGGAGTCTACGAGCAGTACTTC. Based on the CDR3 plus reference TRBV5-4 and TRBJ2-7, the full variable domain is ETGVTQSPTHLIKTRGQQVTLRCSSQSGHNTVSWYQQALGQGPQFIFQYYREEENGRGNFPPRFSGLQFPNYSSELNVNALELDDSALYLCASRTGLAGVYEQYFGPGTRLTVT.

Ten or more counts support this clonotype. The genes are TRBV2 and TRBJ1-5; TRBD1 matches at 11 bases. The CDR3 consists of 14 residues. V shed 9 bases and J 6 bases; nucleotides not matched to a gene: 7. Germline CDR1 is SNHLY and CDR2 is FYNNEI. The CDR3 protein is CASTTGTGGQPQHF. CDR3 nucleotides: TGTGCCAGTACCACCGGGACAGGGGGTCAGCCCCAGCATTTT. Based on the CDR3 plus reference TRBV2 and TRBJ1-5, the full variable domain is EPEVTQTPSHQVTQMGQEVILRCVPISNHLYFYWYRQILGQKVEFLVSFYNNEISEKSEIFDDQFSVERPDGSNFTLKIRSTKLEDSAMYFCASTTGTGGQPQHFGDGTRLSIL.

This clonotype was recorded at least ten times. The rearrangement joins TRBV4-1 to TRBJ2-3; D is unclear. Trimming removed 0 bases at V and 2 bases at J, with 3 bases between. The V gene's germline CDR1 is MGHRA and CDR2 YSYEKL. This CDR3 is built from 13 residues. CDR3 sequence reads: CASSQDPTDTQYF. CDR3 nucleotides: TGCGCCAGCAGCCAAGATCCCACAGATACGCAGTATTTT.

This clonotype was found many times. J is TRBJ1-2 and V is TRBV6-1; perhaps TRBD1 as D (5 bases). Germline-derived CDR1 and CDR2 are MNHNS and SASEGT. V shed 4 bases and J shed 6 bases, with 9 bases lying between them. This CDR3 comprises 12 residues. The CDR3 DNA sequence: TGTGCCAGCAGTGCGGGGGGTGATGGCTACACCTTC. This sequence encodes CASSAGGDGYTF.

This clonotype was picked up many times. This rearrangement joins TRBV10-3 to TRBJ2-4; weak D call: TRBD2 (5 bases). Trimming removed 0 bases at V and 2 bases at J, with 14 bases between. The CDR3 runs 17 residues. Germline values: CDR1 ENHRY, CDR2 SYGVKD. The CDR3 is CAISESRGEGTKNIQYF. In DNA, the CDR3 is TGTGCCATCAGTGAGTCCCGGGGAGAGGGAACCAAAAACATTCAGTACTTC.

The sample holds many counts of this clonotype. V usage is TRBV6-5 and J usage is TRBJ2-7; TRBD2 agrees at 10 bases. Per the germline V gene, CDR1 is MNHEY and CDR2 is SVGAGI. The CDR3 loop spans 18 amino acids. J lost 4 bases, V lost 0 bases, and 12 bases had no gene match. DNA for the CDR3: TGTGCCAGCAGTTACTCGATGATGGCTAGCGGGAGTTCTTACGAGCAGTACTTC. Protein product: CASSYSMMASGSSYEQYF.

This clonotype appeared a few times. The CDR3 region has the DNA TGTGCCAGCAGTTTCTCTCTAGCTGGGATCCAAGAGACCCAGTACTTC. Protein product: CASSFSLAGIQETQYF. The V and J genes are TRBV12-3 or TRBV12-4 and TRBJ2-5, with D possibly being TRBD2 (5 bases). The CDR3 has 16 residues. The ends were cut back, 3 bases at V and 1 base at J, with 15 bases in the middle.

CDR3 protein: CASSLAGLVNEQYF. The CDR3 region has the DNA TGTGCCAGCAGCTTAGCTGGACTAGTAAACGAGCAGTACTTC. The V gene is TRBV11-3, the J gene TRBJ2-7; 7 bases line up with TRBD2. Germline V gene data show CDR1 as SGHNT and CDR2 as YENEEA. V shed 1 base, J shed 5 bases, and the junction held 5 bases outside the gene matches. There are 14 residues in the CDR3.

The V call is TRBV29-1, the J call TRBJ2-1, with TRBD2 matching over 8 bases. Losses at the gene ends were 4 bases for V and 10 bases for J; bases not matched to a gene: 15. The CDR3 spans 15 residues. The germline gives CDR1 SQVTM, CDR2 ANQGSEA. The chain's CDR3 is CSVAWVGSGMGEQFF. The CDR3 coding sequence is TGCAGCGTTGCGTGGGTCGGTAGCGGGATGGGGGAGCAGTTCTTC.

This clonotype appeared a few times. The rearrangement joins TRBV6-1 to TRBJ2-5; 14 bases align to TRBD2. Germline values: CDR1 MNHNS, CDR2 SASEGT. V shed 7 bases and J 4 bases; nucleotides not matched to a gene: 8. The CDR3 has 16 residues. In nucleotides, the CDR3 is TGTGCCAGCAAGGGACTAGCGGGAGTGGGAGGAGAGACCCAGTACTTC. It encodes CASKGLAGVGGETQYF.

This clonotype was detected many times. The rearrangement links TRBV11-2 to TRBJ1-2; D is unclear. CDR3 length: 15 residues. The germline V gene has CDR1 SGHAT and CDR2 FQNNGV. Trimming pared 1 base from V and 2 bases from J, leaving 11 bases between. The CDR3 loop reads CASSLVPRRNYGYTF. DNA of the CDR3: TGTGCCAGCAGCTTAGTGCCCAGGCGCAACTATGGCTACACCTTC.

This clonotype was seen many times. This chain joins TRBV30 and TRBJ1-2, with D possibly TRBD1 on 5 matching bases. CDR1 is GTSNPN, CDR2 SVGIG, per germline (reference sequence). The CDR3 is 15 residues long. Trimming removed 4 bases at V and 4 bases at J, with 19 bases between. In DNA, the CDR3 is TGTGCCTGGATCCGTCTTGGCAGGGCCCCCTATGGCTACACCTTC. Protein product: CAWIRLGRAPYGYTF.

This clonotype occurred a few times. The chain couples TRBV24-1 to TRBJ2-1, with 12 bases matching TRBD1. V trimming: 0 bases; J trimming: 7 bases; junction bases outside the gene matches: 6. Germline CDR1 reads KGHDR; CDR2 reads SFDVKD. This CDR3 is 17 amino acids long. The CDR3 sequence is CATSDLGGTGGENEQFF. The CDR3 DNA sequence: TGTGCCACCAGTGATTTGGGCGGGACAGGGGGCGAAAATGAGCAGTTCTTC.

The chain recombines TRBV3-1 with TRBJ2-2; 7 nucleotides line up with TRBD2. The CDR3 has 14 residues. V lost 2 bases, J lost 7 bases, and 4 bases stayed unmatched. Germline V gene lookup returns CDR1 LGHDT and CDR2 YNNKEL (reference sequence). Here the CDR3 DNA reads TGTGCCAGCAGCCAAATGGGGGAGGGCGGGGAGCTGTTTTTT. Amino acid sequence: CASSQMGEGGELFF.

The rearrangement joins TRBV6-9 to TRBJ1-5; 8 nucleotides agree with TRBD1. Trimming cost V 4 bases and J 0 bases; bases outside gene matches: 20. Germline V gene sequence: CDR1 MNHGY, CDR2 SVAAGI. This CDR3 region has 21 residues. CDR3 amino acids: CASSSRGTAGQGKYSNQPQHF. The CDR3 DNA sequence: TGTGCCAGCAGTTCCAGAGGAACCGCCGGACAGGGAAAATATAGCAATCAGCCCCAGCATTTT.

The genes are TRBV18 and TRBJ2-3; D is possibly TRBD1 or TRBD2 (5 bases each). There are 14 residues in the CDR3. The germline V gene encodes CDR1 KGHSH and CDR2 LQKENI. Trimming removed 8 bases at V and 6 bases at J, with 18 bases between. The CDR3 coding sequence is TGTGCCAGCGGAACCGGGACGGCCGGGGATACGCAGTATTTT. Translating it yields CASGTGTAGDTQYF.

In its sample, this clonotype was seen many times. The chain joins TRBV2 to TRBJ2-7; D is perhaps TRBD1 or TRBD2 (5 bases each). The CDR3 is 14 amino acids. CDR1 and CDR2 from the germline V gene are SNHLY and FYNNEI. V lost 6 bases and J 7 bases, leaving 19 bases between the germline ends. CDR3 protein: CASSRDGLEMEQYF. In nucleotides, the CDR3 is TGTGCCAGCAGCCGGGACGGCCTAGAGATGGAGCAGTACTTC.